Presented here are 15 T cell receptor beta chains from one specimen sequenced in a study of blood T cell repertoires in COVID-19. The table came from immunoSEQ multiplex PCR; TCRdb's copy has only in-frame clones and leaves some out. This table has 200,000 or so clones, around 80% appearing once. Sequenced input: peripheral blood. The receptor set was obtained from a woman of 80 years or more with acute or convalescent COVID-19.

The chain joins TRBV2 to TRBJ2-2; possibly TRBD1 for D (6 bases). The CDR3 extends over 15 amino acids. Trimming removed 5 bases from V and 3 bases from J, with 13 bases in between. Germline values: CDR1 SNHLY, CDR2 FYNNEI. CDR3 amino acids: CASSYRVADTGELFF. Here the CDR3 DNA reads TGTGCCAGCAGTTACAGGGTGGCGGACACCGGGGAGCTGTTTTTT.

V is TRBV24-1 and J is TRBJ1-3; a possible D gene is TRBD1 (6 bases). With 9 bases removed from V and 2 bases from J, the gap between germline ends came to 13 bases. CDR3 length: 14 residues. CDR1 and CDR2 (germline): KGHDR, SFDVKD. The chain's CDR3 is CATLNRVAGNTIYF. The CDR3 bases are TGTGCCACCCTTAACAGGGTTGCTGGAAACACCATATATTTT.

This sequence joins TRBV6-5 and TRBJ1-2, with 7 bases fitting TRBD1. The CDR3 is made up of 15 amino acids. Per germline, CDR1 MNHEY and CDR2 SVGAGI. J was trimmed by 2 bases and V by 6 bases; bases with no gene match: 9. The CDR3 coding sequence is TGTGCCAGCAGGGACCAGGGGGATAGGAACTATGGCTACACCTTC. Its translation is CASRDQGDRNYGYTF.

This chain links TRBV5-4 with TRBJ1-6, with unresolved D. V shed 0 bases and J shed 5 bases, with 6 bases lying between them. The CDR3 has 14 amino acids. Germline V CDR1 and CDR2: SGHNT, YYREEE (reference sequence). The CDR3 DNA follows: TGTGCCAGCAGCTTGGACCAGGATAATTCACCCCTCCACTTT. Its translation: CASSLDQDNSPLHF.

This clone was seen more than once but under ten times. This chain joins TRBV9 and TRBJ2-2, with 10 bases aligning to TRBD1. Trimming removed 4 bases from V and 5 bases from J; junction bases left unmatched: 2. This CDR3 contains 14 residues. Germline CDR1 reads SGDLS; CDR2 reads YYNGEE. The CDR3 region has the DNA TGTGCCAGCAGCCCGGGACAGGGGACCGGGGAGCTGTTTTTT. Translated, it gives CASSPGQGTGELFF.

V is TRBV7-9 and J is TRBJ2-7, with D maybe TRBD2 (6 bases). Trimming removed 5 bases from V and 1 base from J, with 18 bases in between. Germline loops: CDR1 SEHNR, CDR2 FQNEAQ (reference sequence). CDR3 length: 16 amino acids. The CDR3, as DNA: TGTGCCAGCAGCACCGCCCGGGGGACGGGGTCCTACGAGCAGTACTTC. This sequence encodes CASSTARGTGSYEQYF.

A note on this clone: The sample holds other DNA sequences that translate to the same CDR3. The chain links TRBV12-3 or TRBV12-4 to TRBJ2-7; D might be TRBD2 (6 bases). The CDR3 is made up of 13 amino acids. Trimming stripped 0 bases from V and 4 bases from J, with 7 bases between. The CDR3 DNA is TGTGCCAGCAGTTTAGCGGGAGGTTACGAGCAGTACTTC. It codes for CASSLAGGYEQYF.

DNA for the CDR3: TGTGCCAGTAGTATCCTAGCGGGAGGAAACGAGCAGTACTTC. Translating gives CASSILAGGNEQYF. The chain couples TRBV19 to TRBJ2-7; 11 nucleotides agree with TRBD2. The CDR3 spans 14 residues. Looked up from germline, CDR1 is LNHDA and CDR2 is SQIVND (reference sequence). V was clipped by 3 bases and J by 5 bases; unmatched bases: 3.

The rearrangement joins TRBV27 to TRBJ2-7; D is possibly TRBD1 (5 bases). Germline V gives CDR1 MNHEY, CDR2 SMNVEV (reference sequence). CDR3 length: 15 residues. Trimming left V 5 bases short and J 0 bases short, with 14 bases between. The DNA for the CDR3 is TGTGCCAGCAGTGGGTGGATGGACAACTCCTACGAGCAGTACTTC. Protein: CASSGWMDNSYEQYF.

The chain recombines TRBV7-3 with TRBJ2-1; no firm D call. The V gene's germline CDR1 is SGHTA and CDR2 FQGTGA. V was shortened by 1 base and J by 0 bases, with 7 bases between the two germline ends. The CDR3 has 15 amino acids. This CDR3 is CASSLSSTSYNEQFF. In nucleotides, the CDR3 is TGTGCCAGCAGCTTAAGCTCTACCTCCTACAATGAGCAGTTCTTC.

The CDR3: CASSPPDRYNEKLFF. CDR3 nucleotides: TGTGCCAGCTCACCACCTGACAGATATAATGAAAAACTGTTTTTT. The chain links TRBV18 to TRBJ1-4, with D tentatively TRBD1 (5 bases). V was trimmed by 0 bases and J by 4 bases, leaving 9 bases between them. Germline V gene sequence: CDR1 KGHSH, CDR2 LQKENI. The CDR3 extends over 15 amino acids.

This chain links TRBV7-2 with TRBJ1-2; 7 nucleotides agree with TRBD1. The CDR3 contains 16 residues. The germline CDR1 and CDR2 sequences are SGHTA and FQGNSA. J lost 4 bases, V lost 1 base, and 9 bases had no gene match. In nucleotides, the CDR3 is TGTGCCAGCAGCTTAGGTAGCGGTCCAGGGGGCTATGGCTACACCTTC. Amino acids: CASSLGSGPGGYGYTF. The whole variable domain, remainder taken from reference TRBV7-2 and TRBJ1-2, is GAGVSQSPSNKVTEKGKDVELRCDPISGHTALYWYRQSLGQGLEFLIYFQGNSAPDKSGLPSDRFSAERTGGSVSTLTIQRTQQEDSAVYLCASSLGSGPGGYGYTFGSGTRLTVV.

The CDR3 loop reads CASSLGTSGTDTQYF. CDR3 sequence (DNA): TGTGCCAGCAGCTTAGGGACTTCTGGCACAGATACGCAGTATTTT. This chain uses TRBV7-9 with TRBJ2-3, with a tentative D call TRBD2 (5 bases). CDR3 length: 15 residues. V shed 1 base and J shed 1 base, with 9 bases lying between them. Per the germline V gene, CDR1 is SEHNR and CDR2 is FQNEAQ (reference sequence).

This sequence joins TRBV5-1 and TRBJ2-1, with 8 positions matching TRBD1. This CDR3 region has 16 residues. The V gene's germline CDR1 is SGHRS and CDR2 YFSETQ. The ends lost 2 bases at V and 5 bases at J; junction bases unmatched: 9. CDR3 DNA sequence: TGCGCCAGCAGCTTAGTGTTAGGACAGGGAGACAATGAGCAGTTCTTC. Protein sequence: CASSLVLGQGDNEQFF.

CDR3 residues: CASSGLAGGNEQFF. CDR3 coding DNA: TGTGCCAGCAGCGGACTAGCGGGGGGCAATGAGCAGTTCTTC. V gene TRBV6-2 or TRBV6-3 combines with J gene TRBJ2-1, with 14 bases that match TRBD2. The V gene end was trimmed by 6 bases and the J gene end by 6 bases; junction bases not matched to a gene: 1. This CDR3 spans 14 amino acids. Looked up from germline, CDR1 is MNHEY and CDR2 is SVGEGT.